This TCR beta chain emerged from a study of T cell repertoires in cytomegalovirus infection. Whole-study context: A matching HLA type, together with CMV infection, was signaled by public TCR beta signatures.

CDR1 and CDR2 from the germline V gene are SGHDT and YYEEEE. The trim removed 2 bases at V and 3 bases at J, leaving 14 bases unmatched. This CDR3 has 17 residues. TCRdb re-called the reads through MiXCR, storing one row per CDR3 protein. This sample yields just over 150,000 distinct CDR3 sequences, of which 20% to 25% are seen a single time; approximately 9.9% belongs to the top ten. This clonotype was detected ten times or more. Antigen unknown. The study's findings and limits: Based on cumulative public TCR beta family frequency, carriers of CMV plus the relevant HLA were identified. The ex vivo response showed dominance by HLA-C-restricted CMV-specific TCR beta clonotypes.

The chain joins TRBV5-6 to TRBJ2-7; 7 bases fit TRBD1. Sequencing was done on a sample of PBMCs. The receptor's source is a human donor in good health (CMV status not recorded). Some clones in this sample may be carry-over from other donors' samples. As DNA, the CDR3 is TGTGCCAGCAGCTTTGGGCCCCAACAGGGGATTAGCTACGAGCAGTACTTC. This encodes CASSFGPQQGISYEQYF.